This passage covers 12 T cell receptor beta chains from one sample sequenced in a study of blood T cell repertoires in COVID-19. Profiled with immunoSEQ multiplex PCR; TCRdb holds only in-frame clones, not every one. The table has about 250,000 clones, around 90% seen once. The sequenced material came from peripheral blood. The receptors here all came from a man at least 80 years old with acute or convalescent COVID-19.

V gene TRBV6-6 combines with J gene TRBJ1-3; TRBD1 aligns across 8 bases. Germline CDR1 and CDR2: MNHNY and SVGAGI (reference sequence). V lost 4 bases, J lost 6 bases, and 11 bases stayed unmatched. The CDR3 loop spans 16 amino acids. CDR3 coding DNA: TGTGCCAGCAGTTCGACCGGGACAGGTGTTGAAAACACCATATATTTT. It is translated as CASSSTGTGVENTIYF.

This rearrangement joins TRBV29-1 to TRBJ1-1, with a tentative D call TRBD1 (6 bases). V shed 3 bases and J shed 7 bases, with 15 bases lying between them. Germline V lookup: CDR1 SQVTM, CDR2 ANQGSEA. This CDR3 has 13 residues. The DNA for the CDR3 is TGCAGCGTTGACCTTGGACAGAAGGTTGAAGCTTTCTTT. This sequence encodes CSVDLGQKVEAFF.

The V and J genes are TRBV4-1 and TRBJ1-3, with a weak D call TRBD1 (5 bases). Trimming pared 0 bases from V and 5 bases from J, leaving 11 bases between. The CDR3 extends over 15 amino acids. Germline CDR1 reads MGHRA; CDR2 reads YSYEKL. CDR3 region: CASSQDSGLRNTIYF. The CDR3 DNA reads as TGCGCCAGCAGCCAAGATTCAGGGCTCAGAAACACCATATATTTT.

This sequence joins TRBV11-1 and TRBJ1-1, with 8 bases aligning to TRBD1. Germline CDR1 SGHAT, CDR2 FQDESV (reference sequence). The CDR3 runs 16 residues. The trim removed 0 bases at V and 1 base at J, leaving 4 bases unmatched. CDR3 sequence reads: CASSLAAGTGNTEAFF. The CDR3 nucleotides are TGTGCCAGCAGCTTAGCTGCCGGGACAGGGAACACTGAAGCTTTCTTT.

This CDR3 reads CASSLNYPTDTQYF. For the CDR3, the DNA is TGTGCCAGCAGCTTAAACTACCCAACAGATACGCAGTATTTT. The genes are TRBV7-9 and TRBJ2-3, with D unresolved. Germline V gene sequence: CDR1 SEHNR, CDR2 FQNEAQ (reference sequence). The ends were cut back, 2 bases at V and 3 bases at J, with 9 bases in the middle. This CDR3 contains 14 residues. Based on the CDR3 plus reference TRBV7-9 and TRBJ2-3, the full variable domain is DTGVSQNPRHKITKRGQNVTFRCDPISEHNRLYWYRQTLGQGPEFLTYFQNEAQLEKSRLLSDRFSAERPKGSFSTLEIQRTEQGDSAMYLCASSLNYPTDTQYFGPGTRLTVL.

The rearrangement uses TRBV10-3 and TRBJ2-3; 10 nucleotides align to TRBD1. Trimming at V came to 3 bases and at J to 1 base, leaving 10 bases not matched to a gene. The CDR3 is made up of 18 amino acids. Germline values: CDR1 ENHRY, CDR2 SYGVKD. The chain's CDR3 is CAISDPSGTGEGTDTQYF. In DNA form, the CDR3 reads TGTGCCATCAGTGACCCCTCCGGGACAGGGGAAGGCACAGATACGCAGTATTTT.

This clone came up a few times. The V gene is TRBV29-1, the J gene TRBJ1-2; D might be TRBD1 (6 bases). Deletions cut 3 bases from V and 6 bases from J, with 11 bases between. CDR3 length: 12 residues. Germline V gene lookup returns CDR1 SQVTM and CDR2 ANQGSEA. CDR3: CSVEGNRDGYTF. DNA for the CDR3: TGCAGCGTTGAGGGGAACAGGGATGGCTACACCTTC.

V gene TRBV6-2 or TRBV6-3 combines with J gene TRBJ2-7, with 13 bases matching TRBD2. Germline V gene data show CDR1 as MNHEY and CDR2 as SVGEGT. The CDR3 is 17 residues long. With V trimmed by 1 base and J by 4 bases, 7 bases remained unmatched. CDR3 nucleotides: TGTGCCAGCAGTTACTATGTGACTAGCGGGAGGTCGTACGAGCAGTACTTC. Translation gives CASSYYVTSGRSYEQYF.

This sequence joins TRBV7-3 and TRBJ2-7; 12 bases map to TRBD1. V lost 5 bases and J lost 5; bases outside the gene matches: 7. Germline CDR1 SGHTA, CDR2 FQGTGA. The CDR3 totals 15 residues. In DNA form, the CDR3 reads TGTGCCAGCAGCACAGGGACAGGGGGCTTCAACGAGCAGTACTTC. It specifies CASSTGTGGFNEQYF.

This chain joins TRBV5-4 and TRBJ2-5; possibly TRBD1 for D (5 bases). From germline, CDR1 is SGHNT and CDR2 YYREEE (reference sequence). The CDR3 is 15 amino acids. V lost 0 bases, J lost 5 bases, and 14 bases lay in between. CDR3 amino acids: CASSLAEQGRETQYF. The CDR3 bases are TGTGCCAGCAGCTTGGCCGAGCAGGGTAGGGAGACCCAGTACTTC.

The V gene is TRBV18, the J gene TRBJ1-5, with TRBD1 matching 10 bases. The V gene end was trimmed by 3 bases and the J gene end by 2 bases; junction bases not matched to a gene: 4. The CDR3 loop spans 16 amino acids. Germline CDR1 and CDR2: KGHSH and LQKENI. The CDR3 protein is CASSPPGTGGNQPQHF. The CDR3 nucleotides read TGTGCCAGCTCACCTCCCGGGACAGGGGGCAATCAGCCCCAGCATTTT. Filled out from reference TRBV18 and TRBJ1-5, the complete variable domain reads NAGVMQNPRHLVRRRGQEARLRCSPMKGHSHVYWYRQLPEEGLKFMVYLQKENIIDESGMPKERFSAEFPKEGPSILRIQQVVRGDSAAYFCASSPPGTGGNQPQHFGDGTRLSIL.

The chain is built from TRBV29-1 and TRBJ1-4; 10 bases line up with TRBD1. The CDR3 loop spans 14 amino acids. Germline values: CDR1 SQVTM, CDR2 ANQGSEA. The V segment lost 7 bases and the J segment 7 bases; nucleotides outside the gene matches: 9. CDR3 in DNA: TGCAGCGCAAAACCGGGACAGGGGAGTGAAAAACTGTTTTTT. Translation: CSAKPGQGSEKLFF.